This TCR beta chain was recorded in a study of CD8 T cells in Susac syndrome. Remarks on this clonotype: The antigen is not known.

Notes on the study in general: The study acknowledged a relatively small number of individuals in its TCR sequencing and HLA analysis.

A quantity of roughly 0.5 to 1 ug RNA underwent reverse transcription using random hexamers. Amplification of TCR beta CDR3 was carried out by immunoSEQ multiplex PCR, which covered 54 Vbeta and 13 Jbeta segments. One entry per CDR3 protein, called by TCRdb with MiXCR from the immunoSEQ multiplex PCR reads. The repertoire consists of about 280,000 distinct CDR3 sequences, with roughly 84% occurring once and the leading ten covering 0.095% to 0.14%. TEMRA cells were FACS-enriched, with CD8+ and CD4+ T cells isolated negatively. Per germline, CDR1 LGHNA and CDR2 YNFKEQ. The CDR3 has 18 residues. Losses at the gene ends were 0 bases for V and 4 bases for J; bases not matched to a gene: 5.

Sequencing used CD8+ T cells from PBMCs. This receptor was obtained from a human donor with multiple sclerosis. V is TRBV4-2 and J is TRBJ2-2; 13 bases agree with TRBD2. CDR3 in amino acids: CASSQERGLAGATGELFF. The CDR3 coding sequence is TGTGCCAGCAGCCAAGAACGCGGACTAGCGGGAGCCACCGGGGAGCTGTTTTTT.